This T cell receptor (beta chain) is drawn from a study of glioma-infiltrating T cells after dendritic cell vaccination. The PCR used 60 V beta and 13 J beta primers. Here immunoSEQ multiplex PCR was the method, and the copy in TCRdb shows in-frame clones only, minus some. The table has roughly 100,000 clones, approximately 80% seen once. All glioblastoma patients lacked an isocitrate dehydrogenase mutation. This CDR3 region has 16 residues. The starting material was blood, obtained before dendritic cell vaccination. The sequence came from a human donor with glioblastoma. The chain carries TRBV21-1 and TRBJ1-4; TRBD1 is the table's D call, not checked against the DNA. TRBV21-1 is a known pseudogene. The CDR3 reads CASSPDEGVLNEKLFF. As DNA, the CDR3 is TGTGCCAGCAGCCCAGACGAAGGGGTGCTTAATGAAAAACTGTTTTTT.